One and the same sample provided the 26 T cell receptor beta chains below, sequenced in a study of cytomegalovirus exposure and HLA in healthy donors (dated by TCRdb to 2016 to 2017). Receptor amplification or capture employed the immunoSEQ multiplex PCR assay. The multiplex PCR relied on a mix of 60 forward primers for TCR Vbeta segments and 13 reverse primers for TCR Jbeta segments. TCRdb holds this immuneACCESS table with in-frame rearrangements only. Some clones are missing; in checked studies, unresolved V genes explain under half, and the rest has no known cause. This sample comprises about 140,000 clones, roughly 79% of them detected only once. The ten largest clones take up roughly 1.4% of the sample. Sequenced material: PBMCs. The receptors derive from a man aged 25-45 years in good health and CMV-seropositive.

The chain employs TRBV6-5 and TRBJ2-2; D is ambiguous. The CDR3 sequence is 15 residues long. Germline V CDR1 and CDR2: MNHEY, SVGAGI. Between the trimmed V and J ends, which lost 6 bases and 0 bases, there was a span of 11 bases. This chain's CDR3 is CASRTEYSNTGELFF. CDR3 DNA sequence: TGTGCCAGCAGGACGGAGTACTCGAACACCGGGGAGCTGTTTTTT.

V gene TRBV7-8 combines with J gene TRBJ2-3; D gene unclear. Germline V gene data show CDR1 as SGHVS and CDR2 as FQNEAQ. The CDR3 totals 15 residues. V was cut by 2 bases and J by 2 bases, with 11 bases left in between. Written as DNA, the CDR3 is TGTGCCAGCAGCTTACAGGCGTTAAACACAGATACGCAGTATTTT. Residues: CASSLQALNTDTQYF. Full variable domain (missing parts from reference TRBV7-8 and TRBJ2-3): GAGVSQSPRYKVAKRGQDVALRCDPISGHVSLFWYQQALGQGPEFLTYFQNEAQLDKSGLPSDRFFAERPEGSVSTLKIQRTQQEDSAVYLCASSLQALNTDTQYFGPGTRLTVL.

This clone was counted between two and nine times. This chain uses TRBV2 with TRBJ2-5; 15 bases are a match to TRBD2. The CDR3 is 15 residues long. Germline-derived CDR1 and CDR2 are SNHLY and FYNNEI. V shed 8 bases and J 5 bases; nucleotides not matched to a gene: 6. The CDR3 loop is CASGLAGGLVETQYF. The CDR3 region has the DNA TGTGCCAGCGGACTAGCGGGGGGGCTAGTGGAGACCCAGTACTTC. The full variable domain, with the rest looked up from reference TRBV2 and TRBJ2-5, is EPEVTQTPSHQVTQMGQEVILRCVPISNHLYFYWYRQILGQKVEFLVSFYNNEISEKSEIFDDQFSVERPDGSNFTLKIRSTKLEDSAMYFCASGLAGGLVETQYFGPGTRLLVL.

A remark on this clone: Other DNA sequences in the sample encode the same CDR3. The chain combines TRBV7-9 with TRBJ2-2, with D perhaps TRBD2 (6 bases). CDR3 length equals 13 residues. V gave up 0 bases and J gave up 7 bases, with 6 bases separating them. CDR1 is SEHNR and CDR2 is FQNEAQ in the germline V gene (reference sequence). CDR3 sequence (DNA): TGTGCCAGCAGCTTAGCGCGGGGCGGGGAGCTGTTTTTT. Translation gives CASSLARGGELFF.

The V call is TRBV19, the J call TRBJ1-1; D is perhaps TRBD1 (5 bases). The V end was cut by 6 bases, the J end by 1 base, with 9 bases between. The length of the CDR3 is 13 residues. Germline values: CDR1 LNHDA, CDR2 SQIVND (reference sequence). In DNA, the CDR3 is TGTGCCAGTAGACCCGACAGGAACACTGAAGCTTTCTTT. Protein: CASRPDRNTEAFF.

The chain links TRBV27 to TRBJ2-7, with 7 positions matching TRBD1. Germline CDR1 MNHEY, CDR2 SMNVEV (reference sequence). Losses at the gene ends were 5 bases for V and 5 bases for J; bases not matched to a gene: 12. This CDR3 has 15 amino acids. The CDR3 here is CASSRRQGIPHEQYF. CDR3 bases: TGTGCCAGCAGTCGCCGACAGGGTATCCCCCACGAGCAGTACTTC.

This chain links TRBV10-2 with TRBJ2-7; tentative D call: TRBD2 (5 bases). V lost 0 bases and J 7 bases, leaving 10 bases between the germline ends. Per the germline V gene, CDR1 is WSHSY and CDR2 is SAAADI. The CDR3 spans 13 residues. In DNA, the CDR3 is TGCGCCAGCAGTGAGTCTGGGAGATTAGAGCAGTACTTC. The encoded protein is CASSESGRLEQYF.

The rearrangement joins TRBV18 to TRBJ1-2; 9 bases agree with TRBD1. This CDR3 is 15 amino acids long. Germline loops: CDR1 KGHSH, CDR2 LQKENI. V lost 4 bases and J lost 7; bases outside the gene matches: 10. CDR3 amino acids: CASSLRTGDGGGYTF. The CDR3 nucleotides are TGTGCCAGCTCACTCCGGACAGGGGATGGAGGTGGCTACACCTTC.

The genes are TRBV27 and TRBJ2-2, with D perhaps matching TRBD2 (6 bases). V was clipped by 7 bases and J by 5 bases, with 17 bases between them. The CDR3 is made up of 15 amino acids. Germline V gives CDR1 MNHEY, CDR2 SMNVEV (reference sequence). The CDR3 here is CASNEGPAGTGELFF. Written as DNA, the CDR3 is TGTGCCAGCAACGAGGGGCCGGCGGGGACCGGGGAGCTGTTTTTT.

This sequence joins TRBV7-9 and TRBJ2-1; tentative D call: TRBD1 (6 bases). V dropped 4 bases and J dropped 10 bases, with 8 bases sitting between them. From germline, CDR1 is SEHNR and CDR2 FQNEAQ (reference sequence). The CDR3 is 11 amino acids. The CDR3 DNA follows: TGTGCCAGCAGCTCTCAGGGGGAGCAGTTCTTC. Its translation: CASSSQGEQFF.

Written as DNA, the CDR3 is TGCGCCAGCAGCCAGACAGCCTTGAACACTGAAGCTTTCTTT. It translates to CASSQTALNTEAFF. V is TRBV4-1 and J is TRBJ1-1, with D possibly TRBD1 on 5 matching bases. V lost 3 bases and J 0 bases, leaving 8 bases between the germline ends. Per the germline V gene, CDR1 is MGHRA and CDR2 is YSYEKL. This CDR3 region has 14 residues.

The rearrangement uses TRBV10-2 and TRBJ1-1; D perhaps matches TRBD1 (6 bases). Trimming cost V 2 bases and J 10 bases, with 8 bases left between them. The CDR3 contains 11 residues. In germline, CDR1 is WSHSY, CDR2 SAAADI. DNA of the CDR3: TGCGCCAGCAGTGAGACAGGGCGAGCTTTCTTT. Translation: CASSETGRAFF.

The chain combines TRBV7-9 with TRBJ1-2; D gene ambiguous. Germline V gene data show CDR1 as SEHNR and CDR2 as FQNEAQ (reference sequence). The CDR3 sequence is 13 residues long. V shed 5 bases and J shed 4 bases, with 11 bases lying between them. CDR3 protein: CASSPPRLYGYTF. DNA of the CDR3: TGTGCCAGCAGCCCCCCCAGGCTCTATGGCTACACCTTC.

The chain uses TRBV28 and TRBJ2-2; a possible D gene is TRBD1 (5 bases). Trimming took 8 bases from V and 1 from J, leaving 11 bases between them. The CDR3 extends over 14 amino acids. Germline V gene lookup returns CDR1 MDHEN and CDR2 SYDVKM. For the CDR3, the DNA is TGTGCCAGCCTCGGACAATTGAACACCGGGGAGCTGTTTTTT. Translating gives CASLGQLNTGELFF.

The chain carries TRBV7-6 and TRBJ2-7; TRBD2 is a possible D gene (5 bases). The V and J ends lost 1 base and 7 bases respectively, with 14 bases between them. Germline values: CDR1 SGHVS, CDR2 FNYEAQ. The CDR3 totals 14 residues. CDR3 nucleotides: TGTGCCAGCAGCTTAGGCACGGCTCGGGAAGAGCAGTACTTC. It codes for CASSLGTAREEQYF. Filled out from reference TRBV7-6 and TRBJ2-7, the complete variable domain reads GAGVSQSPRYKVTKRGQDVALRCDPISGHVSLYWYRQALGQGPEFLTYFNYEAQQDKSGLPNDRFSAERPEGSISTLTIQRTEQRDSAMYRCASSLGTAREEQYFGPGTRLTVT.

J is TRBJ1-3 and V is TRBV19; D is possibly TRBD1 (5 bases). The germline V gene encodes CDR1 LNHDA and CDR2 SQIVND (reference sequence). Trimming took off 5 bases at V and 0 bases at J, with 20 bases between the two ends. The CDR3 consists of 18 residues. CDR3 region: CASSVRISTGVSGNTIYF. The DNA of the CDR3 is TGTGCCAGTAGTGTCAGGATCTCTACAGGAGTCTCTGGAAACACCATATATTTT.

This rearrangement joins TRBV6-5 to TRBJ1-3, with D perhaps matching TRBD1 (6 bases). The CDR3 loop spans 14 amino acids. Germline V gene data show CDR1 as MNHEY and CDR2 as SVGAGI. Deletions cut 7 bases from V and 4 bases from J, with 14 bases between. DNA of the CDR3: TGTGCCAGCACCCCCCGGACAGCAGGAAACACCATATATTTT. It encodes CASTPRTAGNTIYF.

The chain carries TRBV4-2 and TRBJ2-7, with D maybe TRBD2 (7 bases). CDR3 length: 16 residues. The V gene's germline CDR1 is LGHNA and CDR2 YNFKEQ. The V end was cut by 1 base, the J end by 2 bases, with 15 bases between. The CDR3 DNA follows: TGTGCCAGCAGCCAAGGGGGAGGGGGGTACACCTACGAGCAGTACTTC. Amino acid sequence: CASSQGGGGYTYEQYF.

The chain couples TRBV28 to TRBJ2-7; 9 bases agree with TRBD1. V lost 2 bases to trimming and J lost 4 bases; unmatched junction nucleotides: 15. The CDR3 is 18 amino acids. The germline V gene has CDR1 MDHEN and CDR2 SYDVKM. The CDR3 DNA is TGTGCCAGCAGTTTAACCGCGATGCCGGGACAGGGAGGTTACGAGCAGTACTTC. This translates into CASSLTAMPGQGGYEQYF.

The chain uses TRBV28 and TRBJ2-3; TRBD2 matches at 8 bases. CDR1 is MDHEN, CDR2 SYDVKM, per germline. The CDR3 is 15 amino acids. V lost 3 bases to trimming and J lost 10 bases; unmatched junction nucleotides: 12. The CDR3 DNA follows: TGTGCCAGCAGTTTTGGAGTAGCGGGGCCTACACCGCAGTATTTT. This codes for CASSFGVAGPTPQYF.

The chain is built from TRBV10-3 and TRBJ2-3; 10 bases match TRBD1. The V and J ends lost 6 bases and 2 bases, in that order; junction bases with no gene match: 5. In germline, CDR1 is ENHRY, CDR2 SYGVKD. CDR3 length equals 15 residues. The CDR3 spells CAISGDRGHTDTQYF. CDR3 DNA sequence: TGTGCCATCAGCGGGGACAGGGGACACACAGATACGCAGTATTTT.

The chain joins TRBV18 to TRBJ1-3; no clear D gene. This CDR3 comprises 16 residues. Trimming took 3 bases from V and 0 from J, leaving 12 bases between them. Germline V gives CDR1 KGHSH, CDR2 LQKENI. CDR3 sequence reads: CASSPADLGSGNTIYF. Here the CDR3 DNA reads TGTGCCAGCTCACCTGCTGACTTGGGCTCTGGAAACACCATATATTTT.

This chain joins TRBV7-9 and TRBJ1-1; 8 nucleotides align to TRBD1. CDR3 length: 16 residues. The trim removed 5 bases at V and 4 bases at J, leaving 12 bases unmatched. From germline, CDR1 is SEHNR and CDR2 FQNEAQ (reference sequence). The chain's CDR3 is CASSPQGAPRLTEAFF. The CDR3 bases are TGTGCCAGCAGCCCCCAGGGGGCGCCTAGACTCACTGAAGCTTTCTTT.

The chain links TRBV6-6 to TRBJ1-3; 10 bases agree with TRBD1. With 6 bases clipped from V and 4 bases from J, the junction kept 9 bases outside the gene matches. Germline values: CDR1 MNHNY, CDR2 SVGAGI (reference sequence). The CDR3 has 16 residues. The CDR3 coding sequence is TGTGCCAGCAGCTTAGACAGGGGGCGACCCGGAAACACCATATATTTT. Protein sequence: CASSLDRGRPGNTIYF.

This chain joins TRBV7-3 and TRBJ2-7; D unclear. CDR1 is SGHTA, CDR2 FQGTGA, per germline. V lost 5 bases to trimming and J lost 4 bases, with 12 bases between them. CDR3 size: 13 residues. CDR3 DNA: TGTGCCAGCAGCCCTAGTAATTCGTACGAGCAGTACTTC. It specifies CASSPSNSYEQYF.

The gene calls are TRBV6-5 and TRBJ1-5; 7 bases line up with TRBD1. Trimming at V came to 6 bases and at J to 4 bases, leaving 9 bases not matched to a gene. The CDR3 has 15 amino acids. Per germline, CDR1 MNHEY and CDR2 SVGAGI. DNA for the CDR3: TGTGCCAGCAGCCGACAGGGAACAGGTAATCAGCCCCAGCATTTT. Translation: CASSRQGTGNQPQHF.